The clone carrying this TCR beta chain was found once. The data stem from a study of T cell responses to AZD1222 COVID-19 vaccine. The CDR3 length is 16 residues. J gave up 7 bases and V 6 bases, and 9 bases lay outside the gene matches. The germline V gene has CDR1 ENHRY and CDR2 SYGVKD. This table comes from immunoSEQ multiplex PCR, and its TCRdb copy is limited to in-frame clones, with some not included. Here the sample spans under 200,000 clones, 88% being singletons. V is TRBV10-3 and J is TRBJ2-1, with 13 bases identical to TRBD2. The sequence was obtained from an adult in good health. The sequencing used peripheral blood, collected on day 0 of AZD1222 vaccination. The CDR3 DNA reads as TGTGCCATCAGAGAGGTACTAGCGGGAGGGGAAAATGAGCAGTTCTTC. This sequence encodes CAIREVLAGGENEQFF.